This entry features one TCR beta chain sequence. These data come from a study of blood T cell repertoires in COVID-19. Turning to the study itself: There were acute and convalescent COVID-19 samples, and they came from the United States, Italy and Spain. PBMCs, B-cell-depleted T cells, or T cells provided the cDNA or gDNA that made up the material.

CDR1 ENHRY and CDR2 SYGVKD come from the germline V gene. CDR3 length equals 16 residues. V dropped 1 base and J dropped 0 bases, with 10 bases sitting between them. As handled by the study authors: The authors estimated nucleated cell counts from reference gene primer amplification. The assay was immunoSEQ multiplex PCR, and TCRdb's table has in-frame clones only and misses some. From that table come the V and J calls and clone size; the DNA was used to work out D and trimming. The table has 240,000 or so clones, around 84% seen once. The sequencing input was peripheral blood. The clonotype was recovered from a woman younger than 35 with acute or convalescent COVID-19. This rearrangement joins TRBV10-3 to TRBJ1-3; the D is unclear. The CDR3 DNA is TGTGCCATCAGTGAGTATGAGGCGAGCTCTGGAAACACCATATATTTT. This encodes CAISEYEASSGNTIYF.